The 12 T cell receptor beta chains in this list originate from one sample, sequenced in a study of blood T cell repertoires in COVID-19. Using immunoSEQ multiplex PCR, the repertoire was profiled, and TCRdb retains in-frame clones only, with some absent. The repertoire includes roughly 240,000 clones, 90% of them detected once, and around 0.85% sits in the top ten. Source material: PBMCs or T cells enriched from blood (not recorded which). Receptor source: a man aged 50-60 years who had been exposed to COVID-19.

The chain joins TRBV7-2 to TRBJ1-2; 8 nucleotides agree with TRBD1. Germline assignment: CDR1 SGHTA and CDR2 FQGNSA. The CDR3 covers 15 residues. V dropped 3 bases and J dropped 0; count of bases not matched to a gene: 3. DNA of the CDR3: TGTGCCAGCAGCTTCCGGGACAGGCCTAACTATGGCTACACCTTC. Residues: CASSFRDRPNYGYTF.

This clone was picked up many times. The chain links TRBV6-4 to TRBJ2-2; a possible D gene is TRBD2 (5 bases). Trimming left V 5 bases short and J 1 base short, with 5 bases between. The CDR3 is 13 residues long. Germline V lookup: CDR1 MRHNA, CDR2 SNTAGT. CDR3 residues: CASSSGNTGELFF. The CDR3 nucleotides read TGTGCCAGCAGTAGCGGGAACACCGGGGAGCTGTTTTTT.

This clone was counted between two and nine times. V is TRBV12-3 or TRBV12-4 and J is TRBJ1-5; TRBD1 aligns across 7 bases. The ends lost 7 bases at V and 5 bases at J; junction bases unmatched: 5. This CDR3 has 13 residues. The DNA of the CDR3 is TGTGCCAGCAAACAGGGGTTGGATCAGCCCCAGCATTTT. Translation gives CASKQGLDQPQHF.

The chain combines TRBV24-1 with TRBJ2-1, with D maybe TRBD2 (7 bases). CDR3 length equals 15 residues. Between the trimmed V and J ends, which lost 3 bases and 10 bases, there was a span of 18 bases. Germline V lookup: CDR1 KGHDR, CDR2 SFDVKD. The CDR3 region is CATSDTPRGAGEQFF. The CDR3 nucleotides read TGTGCCACCAGTGATACCCCCCGGGGGGCAGGCGAGCAGTTCTTC.

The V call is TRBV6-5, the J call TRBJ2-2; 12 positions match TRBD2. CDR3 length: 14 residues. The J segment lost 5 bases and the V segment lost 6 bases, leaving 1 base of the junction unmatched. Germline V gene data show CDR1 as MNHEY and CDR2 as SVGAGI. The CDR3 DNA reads TGTGCCAGCAGGACTAGCGGGGGAACCGGGGAGCTGTTTTTT. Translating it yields CASRTSGGTGELFF.

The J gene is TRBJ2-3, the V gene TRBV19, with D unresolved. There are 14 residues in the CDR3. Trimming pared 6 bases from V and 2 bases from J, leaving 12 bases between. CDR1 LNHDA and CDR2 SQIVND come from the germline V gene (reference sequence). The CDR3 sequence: CASSTSFYTDTQYF. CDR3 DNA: TGTGCCAGTAGCACCTCTTTCTACACAGATACGCAGTATTTT.

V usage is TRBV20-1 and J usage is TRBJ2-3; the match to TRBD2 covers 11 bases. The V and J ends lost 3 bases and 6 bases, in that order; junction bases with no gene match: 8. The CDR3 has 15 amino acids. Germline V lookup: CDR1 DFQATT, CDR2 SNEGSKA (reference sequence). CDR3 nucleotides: TGCAGTGCTAGTGCGAGACTAGCGGGAAAGGATACGCAGTATTTT. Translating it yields CSASARLAGKDTQYF.

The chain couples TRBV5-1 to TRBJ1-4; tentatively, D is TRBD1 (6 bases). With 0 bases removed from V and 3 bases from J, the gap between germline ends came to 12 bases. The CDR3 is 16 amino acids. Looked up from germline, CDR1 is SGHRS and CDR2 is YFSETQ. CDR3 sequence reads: CASSLGGHVPNEKLFF. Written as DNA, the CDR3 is TGCGCCAGCAGCTTGGGGGGACACGTTCCTAATGAAAAACTGTTTTTT.

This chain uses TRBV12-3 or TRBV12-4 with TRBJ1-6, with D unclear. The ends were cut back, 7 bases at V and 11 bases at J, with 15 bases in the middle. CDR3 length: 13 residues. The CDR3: CASTSDAEAPLHF. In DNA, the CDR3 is TGTGCCAGCACCTCTGACGCTGAGGCACCCCTCCACTTT.

CDR3 bases: TGCGCCAGCAGCCCAATACCCGGGACAGGGTTTGGAAACACCATATATTTT. Protein: CASSPIPGTGFGNTIYF. This rearrangement joins TRBV5-1 to TRBJ1-3; 9 bases are shared with TRBD1. V lost 4 bases, J lost 3 bases, and 11 bases stayed unmatched. The CDR3 loop spans 17 amino acids. Germline loops: CDR1 SGHRS, CDR2 YFSETQ.

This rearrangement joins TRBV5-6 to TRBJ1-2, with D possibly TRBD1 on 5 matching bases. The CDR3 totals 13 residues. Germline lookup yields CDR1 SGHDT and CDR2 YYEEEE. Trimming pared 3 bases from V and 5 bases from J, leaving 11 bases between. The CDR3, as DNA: TGTGCCAGCAGCTACCCAGGGATTTATGGCTACACCTTC. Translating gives CASSYPGIYGYTF.

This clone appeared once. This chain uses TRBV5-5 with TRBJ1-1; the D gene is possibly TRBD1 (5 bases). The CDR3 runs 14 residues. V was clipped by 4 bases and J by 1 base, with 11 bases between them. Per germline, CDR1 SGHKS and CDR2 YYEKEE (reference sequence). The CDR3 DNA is TGTGCCAGCAGCCGACAGCGACAGAACACTGAAGCTTTCTTT. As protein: CASSRQRQNTEAFF.